The 29 T cell receptor beta chains listed next were all sequenced from one sample in a study of early T cells in non-severe SARS-CoV-2 infection. TCRdb called the 5' RACE reads again in MiXCR, with one record for every CDR3 protein. The table records 75,000 to 80,000 distinct CDR3 sequences, 10% to 12% of them present only once. Sequencing used whole blood, obtained at baseline. The receptors derive from an adult who was a healthcare worker with PCR-confirmed SARS-CoV-2 infection or an uninfected control (not recorded which).

This clonotype was recorded many times. The chain carries TRBV6-2 or TRBV6-3 and TRBJ1-5, with D unclear. The CDR3 runs to 12 residues. From germline, CDR1 is MNHEY and CDR2 SVGEGT. The V and J ends lost 5 bases and 3 bases respectively, with 5 bases between them. The CDR3 sequence is CASSPDNQPQHF. In DNA, the CDR3 is TGTGCCAGCAGTCCCGACAATCAGCCCCAGCATTTT.

The CDR3 DNA reads as TGTGCCAGCACTCAGCGGGAGACCGGGGAGCTGTTTTTT. Protein sequence: CASTQRETGELFF. The gene calls are TRBV2 and TRBJ2-2; 8 bases are shared with TRBD2. V lost 7 bases, J lost 5 bases, and 3 bases stayed unmatched. Germline values: CDR1 SNHLY, CDR2 FYNNEI. The CDR3 is made up of 13 amino acids.

In its sample, this clonotype was seen a few times. This rearrangement joins TRBV19 to TRBJ2-7; 8 bases are shared with TRBD1. The CDR3 runs 15 residues. Germline CDR1 reads LNHDA; CDR2 reads SQIVND (reference sequence). V shed 5 bases and J 3 bases; nucleotides not matched to a gene: 9. Written as DNA, the CDR3 is TGTGCCAGTAGTCCTCAGGGGGCTCCAGACTACGAGCAGTACTTC. This gives the protein CASSPQGAPDYEQYF.

The V call is TRBV30, the J call TRBJ2-2, with 8 bases aligning to TRBD1. CDR1 and CDR2 from the germline V gene are GTSNPN and SVGIG (reference sequence). Trimming removed 8 bases from V and 1 base from J; junction bases left unmatched: 3. The CDR3 totals 13 residues. CDR3 bases: TGTGCCGGCGGGACAGGGAACACCGGGGAGCTGTTTTTT. Protein: CAGGTGNTGELFF.

The rearrangement joins TRBV18 to TRBJ1-1; TRBD1 matches at 8 bases. Germline CDR1 is KGHSH and CDR2 is LQKENI. This CDR3 spans 17 amino acids. The ends lost 2 bases at V and 1 base at J; junction bases unmatched: 9. This CDR3 is CASSPIPPTGANTEAFF. CDR3 DNA: TGTGCCAGCTCACCAATACCCCCGACAGGGGCGAACACTGAAGCTTTCTTT.

This clonotype was found many times. The V and J genes are TRBV6-4 and TRBJ2-3; weak D call: TRBD2 (6 bases). The V and J ends lost 3 bases and 2 bases respectively, with 18 bases between them. CDR3 length equals 17 residues. Germline CDR1 reads MRHNA; CDR2 reads SNTAGT. The CDR3 loop is CASSESAAGRDTDTQYF. The CDR3 coding sequence is TGTGCCAGCAGTGAATCGGCGGCGGGGAGAGACACAGATACGCAGTATTTT.

At least ten counts were recorded for this clonotype. The chain links TRBV2 to TRBJ2-2; TRBD1 matches 7 bases. Germline V lookup: CDR1 SNHLY, CDR2 FYNNEI. Trimming at V came to 6 bases and at J to 3 bases, leaving 4 bases not matched to a gene. This CDR3 has 14 amino acids. CDR3 DNA sequence: TGTGCCAGCAGCCCGGGACAGCACACCGGGGAGCTGTTTTTT. Protein: CASSPGQHTGELFF.

The chain couples TRBV5-1 to TRBJ2-1; no clear D gene. Germline loops: CDR1 SGHRS, CDR2 YFSETQ. V lost 6 bases and J 3 bases, leaving 16 bases between the germline ends. The CDR3 length is 15 residues. CDR3 nucleotide sequence: TGCGCCAGCACCCCTCGGTTGGACGGCTACAATGAGCAGTTCTTC. It specifies CASTPRLDGYNEQFF.

This chain uses TRBV5-6 with TRBJ1-2; D ambiguous. The germline V and J ends were trimmed by 4 bases and 8 bases, with 9 bases remaining between them. This CDR3 has 11 residues. Germline V gene sequence: CDR1 SGHDT, CDR2 YYEEEE. CDR3 bases: TGTGCCAGCAGCGCGGACGCCGGCTACACCTTC. Its translation: CASSADAGYTF.

This clonotype was counted between two and nine times. This chain uses TRBV10-3 with TRBJ2-1, with TRBD2 identical over 10 bases. V shed 2 bases and J 7 bases; nucleotides not matched to a gene: 5. Germline V gene sequence: CDR1 ENHRY, CDR2 SYGVKD. The CDR3 sequence is 15 residues long. CDR3 nucleotide sequence: TGTGCCATCAGTGAGGCTAGCGGGGGAGGGAATGAGCAGTTCTTC. Protein sequence: CAISEASGGGNEQFF.

The chain is built from TRBV20-1 and TRBJ2-7, with 8 bases matching TRBD2. Germline assignment: CDR1 DFQATT and CDR2 SNEGSKA (reference sequence). The CDR3 extends over 14 amino acids. V lost 8 bases to trimming and J lost 5 bases; unmatched junction nucleotides: 14. CDR3 in amino acids: CSCLGELAADEQYF. The CDR3 nucleotides read TGCAGTTGTTTGGGGGAACTAGCGGCTGACGAGCAGTACTTC.

A word on this clonotype: A read error may be the cause here, since a much bigger clone is one base away. V usage is TRBV18 and J usage is TRBJ1-6, with D perhaps matching TRBD1 (5 bases). The germline V gene encodes CDR1 KGHSH and CDR2 LQKENI. This CDR3 region has 15 residues. The CDR3: CVSSPGTETNSPLHF. Written as DNA, the CDR3 is TGTGTCAGCTCCCCTGGGACCGAGACCAATTCACCCCTCCACTTT.

This clonotype was seen a few times. The chain combines TRBV7-9 with TRBJ2-2, with 8 nucleotides matching TRBD1. The CDR3 extends over 16 amino acids. J lost 5 bases, V lost 5 bases, and 10 bases had no gene match. The germline CDR1 and CDR2 sequences are SEHNR and FQNEAQ (reference sequence). The CDR3 sequence is CASSPPGQGGTGELFF. The CDR3 nucleotides are TGTGCCAGCAGCCCCCCCGGACAGGGCGGTACCGGGGAGCTGTTTTTT. The variable domain in full, completed from reference TRBV7-9 and TRBJ2-2, reads DTGVSQNPRHKITKRGQNVTFRCDPISEHNRLYWYRQTLGQGPEFLTYFQNEAQLEKSRLLSDRFSAERPKGSFSTLEIQRTEQGDSAMYLCASSPPGQGGTGELFFGEGSRLTVL.

The chain recombines TRBV18 with TRBJ1-2, with D unclear. The V end lost 2 bases, the J end lost 8 bases, and 15 bases lay between the germline ends. There are 14 residues in the CDR3. The germline V gene encodes CDR1 KGHSH and CDR2 LQKENI. CDR3 coding DNA: TGTGCCAGCTCACCAGTACTGGTTTATGAAGGCTACACCTTC. It yields the protein CASSPVLVYEGYTF.

The rearrangement joins TRBV28 to TRBJ2-7, with D hard to call. The V end lost 8 bases, the J end lost 6 bases, and 14 bases lay between the germline ends. The CDR3 is 12 amino acids. Germline CDR1 reads MDHEN; CDR2 reads SYDVKM. The CDR3 region has the DNA TGTGCCAGCGCCAGAGTTGAGACCGAGCAGTACTTC. Translating gives CASARVETEQYF.

The chain employs TRBV14 and TRBJ2-7; D is uncertain. Germline CDR1 SGHDN, CDR2 FVKESK. V was cut by 1 base and J by 0 bases, with 10 bases left in between. The CDR3 contains 15 residues. In nucleotides, the CDR3 is TGTGCCAGCAGCCAAGTCGGTAGCAACTCCTACGAGCAGTACTTC. Translating it yields CASSQVGSNSYEQYF.

This clonotype turned up a few times. The chain is built from TRBV25-1 and TRBJ1-3, with 7 bases lining up with TRBD1. The CDR3 is 16 residues long. J gave up 4 bases and V 0 bases, and 6 bases lay outside the gene matches. CDR1 is MGHDK and CDR2 is SYGVNS in the germline V gene. This CDR3 reads CASSEYKGAPGNTIYF. The CDR3 DNA reads TGTGCCAGCAGTGAATACAAGGGGGCGCCCGGAAACACCATATATTTT.

This clonotype has just a few counts. The genes are TRBV7-9 and TRBJ1-1; 7 bases fit TRBD1. This CDR3 comprises 14 residues. With V trimmed by 1 base and J by 7 bases, 6 bases remained unmatched. Germline V gives CDR1 SEHNR, CDR2 FQNEAQ (reference sequence). CDR3 in amino acids: CASSLGDSTFEAFF. CDR3 in DNA: TGTGCCAGCAGCTTAGGGGACAGCACCTTTGAAGCTTTCTTT.

The genes are TRBV29-1 and TRBJ1-2; no definite D call. V lost 1 base and J lost 0, with 3 bases in between. The germline CDR1 and CDR2 sequences are SQVTM and ANQGSEA. This CDR3 spans 12 amino acids. The CDR3 loop reads CSVEAPNYGYTF. The CDR3 bases are TGCAGCGTTGAAGCGCCTAACTATGGCTACACCTTC.

The chain links TRBV10-1 to TRBJ1-1, with D unclear. V was pared by 6 bases and J by 5 bases, with 16 bases between. Germline CDR1 WNHNN, CDR2 SYGVQD (reference sequence). The CDR3 totals 14 residues. The CDR3 bases are TGCGCCAGCAGCACAACGGTAATGGGAACTGAAGCTTTCTTT. Translating gives CASSTTVMGTEAFF.

The chain carries TRBV5-1 and TRBJ2-5; 9 bases align to TRBD1. CDR3 length: 14 residues. The V segment lost 8 bases and the J segment 2 bases; nucleotides outside the gene matches: 7. The germline CDR1 and CDR2 sequences are SGHRS and YFSETQ. DNA for the CDR3: TGCGCCAGTCATCCGGGACAGGGTCAAGAGACCCAGTACTTC. Residues: CASHPGQGQETQYF.

This clonotype occurred a few times. The chain carries TRBV4-1 and TRBJ2-1; D is ambiguous. CDR1 is MGHRA, CDR2 YSYEKL, per germline. CDR3 length: 13 amino acids. V lost 3 bases to trimming and J lost 6 bases, with 9 bases between them. DNA for the CDR3: TGCGCCAGCAGCCAGAACAGTGCCAATGAGCAGTTCTTC. Translating it yields CASSQNSANEQFF.

This clonotype appeared a few times. The chain is built from TRBV9 and TRBJ1-4; D gene ambiguous. Germline V lookup: CDR1 SGDLS, CDR2 YYNGEE. With 4 bases removed from V and 10 bases from J, the gap between germline ends came to 20 bases. The CDR3 consists of 15 residues. The CDR3 reads CASSTSTLGEGKLFF. Here the CDR3 DNA reads TGTGCCAGCAGCACCTCAACGCTTGGGGAAGGAAAACTGTTTTTT. Full variable domain (remainder filled in from reference TRBV9 and TRBJ1-4): DSGVTQTPKHLITATGQRVTLRCSPRSGDLSVYWYQQSLDQGLQFLIQYYNGEERAKGNILERFSAQQFPDLHSELNLSSLELGDSALYFCASSTSTLGEGKLFFGSGTQLSVL.

The chain uses TRBV29-1 and TRBJ1-4; D unclear. V dropped 6 bases and J dropped 5 bases, with 13 bases sitting between them. The CDR3 is 13 amino acids. The germline V gene has CDR1 SQVTM and CDR2 ANQGSEA. Here the CDR3 DNA reads TGCAGCGTGAGTAAGAGTCCAAATGAAAAACTGTTTTTT. Protein sequence: CSVSKSPNEKLFF.

This clonotype has more than one count but fewer than ten. The chain uses TRBV4-1 and TRBJ2-7; D gene uncertain. CDR3 length: 15 residues. Germline loops: CDR1 MGHRA, CDR2 YSYEKL. V was trimmed by 1 base and J by 1 base, leaving 11 bases between them. CDR3 DNA: TGCGCCAGCAGCCAAGTTCTTCAGACTTCCTACGAGCAGTACTTC. This translates into CASSQVLQTSYEQYF.

This clonotype was seen a few times. The chain recombines TRBV7-7 with TRBJ2-1; D is possibly TRBD1 (6 bases). The CDR3 is made up of 14 amino acids. Germline V lookup: CDR1 SSHAT, CDR2 FNYEAQ (reference sequence). V lost 5 bases and J 7 bases, leaving 15 bases between the germline ends. CDR3 nucleotides: TGTGCCAGCAGCCCTGACAGGTCTTGGAATGAGCAGTTCTTC. This translates into CASSPDRSWNEQFF.

The sample holds many counts of this clonotype. This rearrangement joins TRBV7-9 to TRBJ1-6; D uncertain. The CDR3 consists of 12 residues. Trimming left V 1 base short and J 8 bases short, with 3 bases between. Germline CDR1 reads SEHNR; CDR2 reads FQNEAQ (reference sequence). This CDR3 is CASSLVDSPLHF. The CDR3, as DNA: TGTGCCAGCAGCTTAGTGGATTCACCCCTCCACTTT.

The J gene is TRBJ2-3, the V gene TRBV5-4; 8 positions agree with TRBD2. The V gene end was trimmed by 2 bases and the J gene end by 4 bases; junction bases not matched to a gene: 6. The germline gives CDR1 SGHNT, CDR2 YYREEE (reference sequence). The CDR3 runs 15 residues. The CDR3 sequence: CASSFSGGAPDTQYF. The CDR3 DNA reads as TGTGCCAGCAGCTTTTCCGGGGGGGCCCCAGATACGCAGTATTTT.

This clonotype was found a few times. The chain combines TRBV11-2 with TRBJ2-5; no reliable D call. Trimming shortened V by 7 bases and J by 0 bases, and 12 bases separated the two germline ends. Germline values: CDR1 SGHAT, CDR2 FQNNGV. CDR3 size: 14 residues. The CDR3 loop is CASTVDGYQETQYF. DNA for the CDR3: TGTGCCAGCACCGTGGACGGGTACCAAGAGACCCAGTACTTC.